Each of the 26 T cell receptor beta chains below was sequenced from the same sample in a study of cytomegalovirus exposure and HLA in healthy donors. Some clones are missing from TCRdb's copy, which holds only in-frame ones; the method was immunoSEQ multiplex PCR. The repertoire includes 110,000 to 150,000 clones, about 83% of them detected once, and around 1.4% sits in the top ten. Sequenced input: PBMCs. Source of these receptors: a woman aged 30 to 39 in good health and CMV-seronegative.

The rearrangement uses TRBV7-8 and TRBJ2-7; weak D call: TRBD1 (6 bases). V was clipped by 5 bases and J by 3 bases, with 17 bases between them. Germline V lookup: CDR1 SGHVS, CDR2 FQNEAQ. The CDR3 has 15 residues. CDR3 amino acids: CASSLLRTGIYEQYF. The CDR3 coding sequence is TGTGCCAGCAGCCTACTAAGAACAGGGATCTACGAGCAGTACTTC.

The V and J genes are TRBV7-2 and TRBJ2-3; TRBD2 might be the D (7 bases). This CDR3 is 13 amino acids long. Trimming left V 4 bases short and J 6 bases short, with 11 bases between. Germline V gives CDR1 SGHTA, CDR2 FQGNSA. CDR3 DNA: TGTGCCAGCAGCTCCCGGGGGGCGGATACGCAGTATTTT. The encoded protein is CASSSRGADTQYF.

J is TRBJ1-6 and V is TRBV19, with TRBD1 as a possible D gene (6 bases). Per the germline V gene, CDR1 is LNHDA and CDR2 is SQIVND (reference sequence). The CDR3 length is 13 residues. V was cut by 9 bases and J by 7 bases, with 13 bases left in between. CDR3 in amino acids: CASGDRPNSPLHF. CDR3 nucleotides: TGTGCCAGCGGCGACAGGCCAAATTCACCCCTCCACTTT.

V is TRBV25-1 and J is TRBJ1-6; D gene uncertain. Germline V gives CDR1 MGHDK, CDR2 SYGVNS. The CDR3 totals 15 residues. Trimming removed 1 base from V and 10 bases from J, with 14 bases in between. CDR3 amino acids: CASSESTGKVSPLHF. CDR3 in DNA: TGTGCCAGCAGTGAATCAACGGGGAAAGTATCACCCCTCCACTTT.

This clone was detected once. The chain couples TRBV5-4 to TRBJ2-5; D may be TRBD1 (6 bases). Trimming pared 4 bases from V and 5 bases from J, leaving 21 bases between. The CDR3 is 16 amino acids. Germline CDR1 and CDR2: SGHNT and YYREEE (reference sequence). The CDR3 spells CASSRAPQGSLETQYF. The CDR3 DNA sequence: TGTGCCAGCAGCCGTGCCCCCCAGGGGAGTCTTGAGACCCAGTACTTC.

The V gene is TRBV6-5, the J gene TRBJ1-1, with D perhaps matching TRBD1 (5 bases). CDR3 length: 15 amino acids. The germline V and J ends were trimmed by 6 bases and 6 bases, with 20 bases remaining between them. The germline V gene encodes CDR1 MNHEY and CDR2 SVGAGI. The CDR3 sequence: CASRRAGKAIAEAFF. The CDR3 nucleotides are TGTGCCAGCAGGCGAGCAGGGAAGGCAATAGCTGAAGCTTTCTTT.

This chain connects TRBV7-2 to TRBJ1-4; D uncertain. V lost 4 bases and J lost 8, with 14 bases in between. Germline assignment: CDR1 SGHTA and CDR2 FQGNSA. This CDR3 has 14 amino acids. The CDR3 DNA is TGTGCCAGCAGCTGGGCGGGGAGAGGGGAAAAACTGTTTTTT. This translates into CASSWAGRGEKLFF.

The CDR3, as DNA: TGTGCCAGCAGCCGCGGGACAGGGGACAATGAGCAGTTCTTC. This encodes CASSRGTGDNEQFF. The chain couples TRBV7-3 to TRBJ2-1; TRBD1 agrees at 10 bases. J was trimmed by 5 bases and V by 5 bases; bases with no gene match: 3. CDR1 is SGHTA, CDR2 FQGTGA, per germline. The CDR3 runs 14 residues.

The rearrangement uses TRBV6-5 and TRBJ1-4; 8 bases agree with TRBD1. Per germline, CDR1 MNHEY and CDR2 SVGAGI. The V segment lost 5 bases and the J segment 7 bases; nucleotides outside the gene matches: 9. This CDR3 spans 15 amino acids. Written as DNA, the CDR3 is TGTGCCAGCAGTCAGCGACAGGGGACTCTTGAAAAACTGTTTTTT. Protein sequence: CASSQRQGTLEKLFF.

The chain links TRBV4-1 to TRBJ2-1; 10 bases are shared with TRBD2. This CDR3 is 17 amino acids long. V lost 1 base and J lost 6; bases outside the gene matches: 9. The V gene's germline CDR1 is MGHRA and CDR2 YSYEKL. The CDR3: CASSQGVIAGGRNEQFF. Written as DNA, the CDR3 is TGCGCCAGCAGCCAAGGGGTCATAGCGGGGGGACGCAATGAGCAGTTCTTC.

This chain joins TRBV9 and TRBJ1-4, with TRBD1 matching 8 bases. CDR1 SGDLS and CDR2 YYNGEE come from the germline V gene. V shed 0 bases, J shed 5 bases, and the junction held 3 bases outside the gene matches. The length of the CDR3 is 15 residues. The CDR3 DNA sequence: TGTGCCAGCAGCGTAGGGAGGACAGGGAATGAAAAACTGTTTTTT. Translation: CASSVGRTGNEKLFF. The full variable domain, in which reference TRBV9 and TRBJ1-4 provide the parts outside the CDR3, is DSGVTQTPKHLITATGQRVTLRCSPRSGDLSVYWYQQSLDQGLQFLIQYYNGEERAKGNILERFSAQQFPDLHSELNLSSLELGDSALYFCASSVGRTGNEKLFFGSGTQLSVL.

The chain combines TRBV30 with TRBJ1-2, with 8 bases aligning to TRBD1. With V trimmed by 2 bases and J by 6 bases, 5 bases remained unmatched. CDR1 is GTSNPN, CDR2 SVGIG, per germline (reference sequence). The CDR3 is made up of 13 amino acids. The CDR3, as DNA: TGTGCCTGGAGTAACAGGGGGTTGGATGGCTACACCTTC. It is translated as CAWSNRGLDGYTF.

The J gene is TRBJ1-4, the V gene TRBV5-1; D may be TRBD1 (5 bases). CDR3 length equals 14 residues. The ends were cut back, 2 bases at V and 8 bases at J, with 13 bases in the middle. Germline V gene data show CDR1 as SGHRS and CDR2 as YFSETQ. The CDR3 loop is CASSLNGGGEKLFF. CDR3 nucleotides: TGCGCCAGCAGCTTAAACGGGGGAGGGGAAAAACTGTTTTTT.

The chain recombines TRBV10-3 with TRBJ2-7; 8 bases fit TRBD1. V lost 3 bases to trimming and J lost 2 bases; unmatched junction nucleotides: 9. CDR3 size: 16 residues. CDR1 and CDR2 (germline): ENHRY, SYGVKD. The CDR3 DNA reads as TGTGCCATCAGTGAATCTTGGACAGGGACGACCTACGAGCAGTACTTC. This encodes CAISESWTGTTYEQYF.

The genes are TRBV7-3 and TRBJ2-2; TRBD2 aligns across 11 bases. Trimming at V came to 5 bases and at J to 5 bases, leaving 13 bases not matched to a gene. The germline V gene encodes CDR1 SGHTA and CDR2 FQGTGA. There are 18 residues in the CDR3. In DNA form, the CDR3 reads TGTGCCAGCAGCCCAACGAGGGTAGCGGGGGGGCAGACCGGGGAGCTGTTTTTT. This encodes CASSPTRVAGGQTGELFF.

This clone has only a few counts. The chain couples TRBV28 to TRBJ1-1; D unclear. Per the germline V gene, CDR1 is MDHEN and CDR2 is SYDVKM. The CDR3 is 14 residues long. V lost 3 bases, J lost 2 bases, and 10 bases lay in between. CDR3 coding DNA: TGTGCCAGCAGTTTTAGCAGTTACAACACTGAAGCTTTCTTT. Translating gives CASSFSSYNTEAFF.

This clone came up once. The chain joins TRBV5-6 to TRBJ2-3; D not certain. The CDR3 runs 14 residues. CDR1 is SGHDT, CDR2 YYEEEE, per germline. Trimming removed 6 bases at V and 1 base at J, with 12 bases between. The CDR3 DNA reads TGTGCCAGCAACGACCGACTCCGCACAGATACGCAGTATTTT. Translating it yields CASNDRLRTDTQYF.

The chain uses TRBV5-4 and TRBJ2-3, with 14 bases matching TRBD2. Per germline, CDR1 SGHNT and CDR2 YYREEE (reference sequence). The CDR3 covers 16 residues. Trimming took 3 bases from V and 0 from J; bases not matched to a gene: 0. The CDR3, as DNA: TGTGCCAGCAGCTGGACTAGCGGGGGGAGCACAGATACGCAGTATTTT. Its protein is CASSWTSGGSTDTQYF.

For the CDR3, the DNA is TGTGCCAGCAGCCCAAGGTTAGCCGAGCCATTCACCCTCCACTTT. It translates to CASSPRLAEPFTLHF. The chain combines TRBV7-2 with TRBJ1-6; the D is unclear. The germline V gene has CDR1 SGHTA and CDR2 FQGNSA. The V gene lost 5 bases and the J gene lost 14 bases, with 22 bases spanning the gap. The CDR3 loop spans 15 amino acids. The entire variable domain, with the rest obtained from reference TRBV7-2 and TRBJ1-6, is as follows: GAGVSQSPSNKVTEKGKDVELRCDPISGHTALYWYRQSLGQGLEFLIYFQGNSAPDKSGLPSDRFSAERTGGSVSTLTIQRTQQEDSAVYLCASSPRLAEPFTLHFGNGTRLTVT.

The DNA for the CDR3 is TGCGCCAGCAGCTCTGACAGGGGGCTCTATGGCTACACCTTC. Residues: CASSSDRGLYGYTF. The V call is TRBV5-1, the J call TRBJ1-2; 10 nucleotides line up with TRBD1. V lost 3 bases to trimming and J lost 4 bases; unmatched junction nucleotides: 3. CDR1 and CDR2 (germline): SGHRS, YFSETQ. The CDR3 contains 14 residues.

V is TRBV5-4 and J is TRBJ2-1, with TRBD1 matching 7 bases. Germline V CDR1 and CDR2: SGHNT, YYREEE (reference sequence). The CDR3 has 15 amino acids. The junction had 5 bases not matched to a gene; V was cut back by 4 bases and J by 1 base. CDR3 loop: CASSHRQGSYNEQFF. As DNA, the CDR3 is TGTGCCAGCAGCCACCGACAGGGTTCCTACAATGAGCAGTTCTTC.

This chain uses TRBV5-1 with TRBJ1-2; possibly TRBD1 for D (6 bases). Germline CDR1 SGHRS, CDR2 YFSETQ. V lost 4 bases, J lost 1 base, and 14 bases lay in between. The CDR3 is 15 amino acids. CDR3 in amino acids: CASSQQGYSNYGYTF. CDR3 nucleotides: TGCGCCAGCAGCCAACAGGGATATAGTAACTATGGCTACACCTTC. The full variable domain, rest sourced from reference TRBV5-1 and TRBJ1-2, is KAGVTQTPRYLIKTRGQQVTLSCSPISGHRSVSWYQQTPGQGLQFLFEYFSETQRNKGNFPGRFSGRQFSNSRSEMNVSTLELGDSALYLCASSQQGYSNYGYTFGSGTRLTVV.

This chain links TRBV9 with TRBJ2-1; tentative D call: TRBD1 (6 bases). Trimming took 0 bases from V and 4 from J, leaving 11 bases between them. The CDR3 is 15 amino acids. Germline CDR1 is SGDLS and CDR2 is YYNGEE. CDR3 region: CASSVAGTPYNEQFF. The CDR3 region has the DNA TGTGCCAGCAGCGTAGCGGGGACACCATACAATGAGCAGTTCTTC.

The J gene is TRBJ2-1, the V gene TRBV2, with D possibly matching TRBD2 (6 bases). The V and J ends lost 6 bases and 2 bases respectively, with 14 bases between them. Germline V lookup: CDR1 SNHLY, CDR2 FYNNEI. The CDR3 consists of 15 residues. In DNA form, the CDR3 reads TGTGCCAGCAGCGGGGCCCGCGGGACCTACAATGAGCAGTTCTTC. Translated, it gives CASSGARGTYNEQFF.

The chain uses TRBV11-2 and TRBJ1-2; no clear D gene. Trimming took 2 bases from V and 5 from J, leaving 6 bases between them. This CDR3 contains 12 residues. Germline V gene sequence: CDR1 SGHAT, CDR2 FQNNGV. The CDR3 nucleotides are TGTGCCAGCAGCTTAAGCGAGTATGGCTACACCTTC. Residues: CASSLSEYGYTF.

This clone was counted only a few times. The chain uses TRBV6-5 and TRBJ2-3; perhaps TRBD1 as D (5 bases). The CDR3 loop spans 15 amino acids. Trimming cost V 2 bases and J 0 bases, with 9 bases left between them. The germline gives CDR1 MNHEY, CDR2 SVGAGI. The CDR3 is CASSYQQASTDTQYF. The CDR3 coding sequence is TGTGCCAGCAGTTACCAACAGGCTAGCACAGATACGCAGTATTTT.